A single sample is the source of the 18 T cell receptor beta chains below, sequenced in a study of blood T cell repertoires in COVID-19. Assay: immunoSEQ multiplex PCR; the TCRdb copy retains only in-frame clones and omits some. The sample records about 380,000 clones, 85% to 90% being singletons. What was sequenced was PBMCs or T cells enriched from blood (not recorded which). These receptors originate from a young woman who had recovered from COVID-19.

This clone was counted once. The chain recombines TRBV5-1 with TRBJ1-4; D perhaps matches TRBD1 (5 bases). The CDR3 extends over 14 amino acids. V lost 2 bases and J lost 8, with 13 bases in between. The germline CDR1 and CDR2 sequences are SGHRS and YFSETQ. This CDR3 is CASSLTGGDEKLFF. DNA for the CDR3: TGCGCCAGCAGCTTAACAGGTGGAGACGAAAAACTGTTTTTT.

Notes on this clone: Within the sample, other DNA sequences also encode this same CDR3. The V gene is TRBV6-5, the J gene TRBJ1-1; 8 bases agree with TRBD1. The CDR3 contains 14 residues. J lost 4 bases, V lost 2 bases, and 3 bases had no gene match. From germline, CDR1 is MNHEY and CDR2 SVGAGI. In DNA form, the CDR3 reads TGTGCCAGCAGTTACGGACAGGGTACCACTGAAGCTTTCTTT. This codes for CASSYGQGTTEAFF.

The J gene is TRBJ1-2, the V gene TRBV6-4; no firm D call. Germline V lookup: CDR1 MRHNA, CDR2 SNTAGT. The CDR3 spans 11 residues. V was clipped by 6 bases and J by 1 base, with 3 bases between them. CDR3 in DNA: TGTGCCAGCAGCAATAACTATGGCTACACCTTC. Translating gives CASSNNYGYTF.

In nucleotides, the CDR3 is TGTGCCAGCAGTTTTCTCGGCACTGAAGCTTTCTTT. As protein: CASSFLGTEAFF. The chain carries TRBV27 and TRBJ1-1; D call uncertain. V lost 3 bases and J 4 bases, leaving 6 bases between the germline ends. CDR3 size: 12 residues. In germline, CDR1 is MNHEY, CDR2 SMNVEV (reference sequence).

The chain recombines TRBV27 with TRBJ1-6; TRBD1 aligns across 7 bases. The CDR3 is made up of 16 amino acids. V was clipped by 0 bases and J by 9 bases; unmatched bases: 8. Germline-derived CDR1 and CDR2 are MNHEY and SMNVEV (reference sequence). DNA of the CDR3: TGTGCCAGCAGTTTATCCCCGACAGGGCGATCTTCACCCCTCCACTTT. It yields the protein CASSLSPTGRSSPLHF.

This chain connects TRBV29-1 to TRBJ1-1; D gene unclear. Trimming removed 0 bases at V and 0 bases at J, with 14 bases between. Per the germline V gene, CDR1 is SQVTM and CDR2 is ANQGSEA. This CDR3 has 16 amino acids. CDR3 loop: CSVEDAGREMNTEAFF. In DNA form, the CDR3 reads TGCAGCGTTGAAGACGCAGGCAGAGAAATGAACACTGAAGCTTTCTTT.

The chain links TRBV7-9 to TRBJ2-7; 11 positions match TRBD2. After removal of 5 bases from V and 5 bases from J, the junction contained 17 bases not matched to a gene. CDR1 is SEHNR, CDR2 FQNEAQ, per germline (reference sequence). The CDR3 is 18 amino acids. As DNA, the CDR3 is TGTGCCAGCAGCCTCTACTCTAGCGGGGGGACGATCGGTCACGAGCAGTACTTC. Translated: CASSLYSSGGTIGHEQYF.

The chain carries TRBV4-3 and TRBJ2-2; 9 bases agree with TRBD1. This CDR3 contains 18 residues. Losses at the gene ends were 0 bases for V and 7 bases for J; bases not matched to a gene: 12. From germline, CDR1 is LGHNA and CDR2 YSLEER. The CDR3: CASSQDLRTGDYHGELFF. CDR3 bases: TGCGCCAGCAGCCAAGATCTTAGGACAGGGGATTATCACGGGGAGCTGTTTTTT.

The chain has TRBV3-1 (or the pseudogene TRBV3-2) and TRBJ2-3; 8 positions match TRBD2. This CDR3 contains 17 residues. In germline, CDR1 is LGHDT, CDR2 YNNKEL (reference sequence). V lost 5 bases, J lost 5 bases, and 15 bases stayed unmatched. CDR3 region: CASSSSGGPGDIDTQYF. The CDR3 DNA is TGTGCCAGCAGCTCTTCGGGAGGGCCTGGGGACATAGATACGCAGTATTTT.

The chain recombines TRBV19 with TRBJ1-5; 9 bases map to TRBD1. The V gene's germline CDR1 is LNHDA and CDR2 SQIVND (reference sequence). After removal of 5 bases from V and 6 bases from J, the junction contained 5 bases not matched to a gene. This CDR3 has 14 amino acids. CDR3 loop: CASSSRQGGQPQHF. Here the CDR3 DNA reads TGTGCCAGTAGTTCCCGACAGGGGGGTCAGCCCCAGCATTTT.

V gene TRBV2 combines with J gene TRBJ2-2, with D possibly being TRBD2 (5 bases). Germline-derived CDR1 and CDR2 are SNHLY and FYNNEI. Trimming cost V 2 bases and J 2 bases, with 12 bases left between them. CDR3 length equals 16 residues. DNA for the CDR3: TGTGCCAGCAGTGAACGGGCCGCGGGTAACACCGGGGAGCTGTTTTTT. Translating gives CASSERAAGNTGELFF.

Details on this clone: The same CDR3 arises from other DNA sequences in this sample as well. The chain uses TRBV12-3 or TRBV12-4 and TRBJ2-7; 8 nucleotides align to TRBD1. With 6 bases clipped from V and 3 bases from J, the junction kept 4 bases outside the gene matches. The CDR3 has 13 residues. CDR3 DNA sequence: TGTGCCAGCAGCTCCGGGACAGGCTACGAGCAGTACTTC. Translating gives CASSSGTGYEQYF.

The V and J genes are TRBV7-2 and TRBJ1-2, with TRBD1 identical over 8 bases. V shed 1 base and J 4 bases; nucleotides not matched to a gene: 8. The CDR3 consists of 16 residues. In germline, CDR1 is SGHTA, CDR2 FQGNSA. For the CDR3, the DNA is TGTGCCAGCAGCTTAGTTCGGACAGGGCCCCGCTATGGCTACACCTTC. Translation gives CASSLVRTGPRYGYTF.

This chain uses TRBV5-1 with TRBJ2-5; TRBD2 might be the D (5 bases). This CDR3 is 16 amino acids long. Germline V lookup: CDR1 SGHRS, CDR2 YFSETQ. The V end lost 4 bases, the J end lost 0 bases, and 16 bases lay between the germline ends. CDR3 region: CASSPLQERYQETQYF. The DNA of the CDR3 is TGCGCCAGCAGCCCTCTGCAGGAGCGGTACCAAGAGACCCAGTACTTC.

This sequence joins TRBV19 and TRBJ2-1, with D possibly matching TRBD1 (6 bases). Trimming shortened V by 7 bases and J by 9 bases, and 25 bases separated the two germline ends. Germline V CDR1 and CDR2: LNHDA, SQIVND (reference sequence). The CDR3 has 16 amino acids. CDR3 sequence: CASTNPGTPTLGEQFF. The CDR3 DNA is TGTGCCAGTACTAACCCTGGGACACCAACTTTGGGTGAGCAGTTCTTC.

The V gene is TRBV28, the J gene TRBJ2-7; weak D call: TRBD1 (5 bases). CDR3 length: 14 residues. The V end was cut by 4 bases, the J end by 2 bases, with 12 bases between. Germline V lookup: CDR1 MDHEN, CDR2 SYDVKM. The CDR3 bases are TGTGCCAGCAGTTCCCCCACAGGCCCCTACGAGCAGTACTTC. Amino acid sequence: CASSSPTGPYEQYF.

CDR3 amino acids: CASSHRDQGAEQYF. The DNA for the CDR3 is TGTGCCAGCAGCCACCGGGACCAGGGGGCCGAGCAGTACTTC. The rearrangement links TRBV7-9 to TRBJ2-7; TRBD1 agrees at 8 bases. V shed 5 bases, J shed 6 bases, and the junction held 9 bases outside the gene matches. CDR3 length: 14 residues. Germline V gene lookup returns CDR1 SEHNR and CDR2 FQNEAQ (reference sequence).

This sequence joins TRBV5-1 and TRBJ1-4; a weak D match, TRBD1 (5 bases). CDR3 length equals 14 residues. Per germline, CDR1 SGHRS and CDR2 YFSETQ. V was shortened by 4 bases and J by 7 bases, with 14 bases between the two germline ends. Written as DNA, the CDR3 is TGCGCCAGCAGCCCCGGGGCGGGGCGTGAAAAACTGTTTTTT. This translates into CASSPGAGREKLFF.